The sequence of this T cell receptor (beta chain) was determined in a study of CD8 T cells in Susac syndrome (dated by TCRdb to between 2018 and 2020). With regard to the full study: The study used repertoire sequencing to test whether antigen drove CD8+ T cell activation and differentiation in Susac syndrome. The research as a whole found: The number of individuals in the TCR sequencing and HLA analysis was acknowledged as relatively small.

To note about this clonotype: Its antigen remains undetermined. There are no base qualities to consult, and no much larger clone falls within one base.

The CDR3 numbers 14 residues from cysteine through phenylalanine. The DNA shown is the 42-base CDR3, in frame from base 1. The V and J ends are trimmed by 6 bases and 8 bases, leaving 14 bases between them. CDR1 MNHEY and CDR2 SVGAGI were looked up in the germline V gene. RNA was extracted using the RNeasy kit, and roughly 0.45 to 1 ug of the RNA was reverse transcribed with random hexamers. TCR beta CDR3 regions were amplified with the immunoSEQ multiplex PCR assay covering 54 Vbeta and 13 Jbeta segments. Bias from PCR amplification was corrected by using a synthetic template baseline for primer optimization and for computational correction. From the authors' description of their analysis: Reads were annotated to V, D and J genes per IMGT and analyzed with immunoSEQ Analyzer, keeping only productive sequences. Clonality was calculated as one minus the Shannon entropy normalized by log2 of the number of productive unique sequences. For each patient and control, public and private clones were evaluated within the 100 most prevalent clones. A clone was defined as Susac-specific if it was absent from the healthy and MS cohorts, from roughly 1,000 published viral clones and from other ImmuneACCESS disease sequences. TCRdb passed the public sequencing reads through fastp at Q25 and MiXCR, retaining productive beta sequences. All rows with the same CDR3 protein become a single entry with the most common DNA and genes. The V and J calls reflect TCRdb's pipeline rather than the authors' work. The sample contains some 220,000 distinct CDR3 sequences, 95% of them found a single time. Of the sample, 0.085% to 0.095% is held by the ten largest clones.

Peripheral blood CD8+ and CD4+ T cells from healthy donors, Susac syndrome patients and multiple sclerosis patients were profiled by high-throughput TCR beta sequencing. Multiple sclerosis controls were treatment-naive patients with stable or active relapsing-remitting disease fulfilling revised McDonald criteria. Bulk CD8+ and CD4+ T cells were purified by magnetic negative isolation, while CD8+ TEMRA cells were enriched using FACS. Blood was drawn into EDTA tubes, processed within 24 hours, and PBMCs were isolated by density gradient centrifugation. PBMCs intended for TCR sequencing were cryopreserved in liquid nitrogen and thawed later in a water bath at 37 degrees C. The sorted or isolated CD4+, CD8+ and CD8+ TEMRA cells reached a purity of at least 90%.

Rearrangement joined TRBV6-5 to TRBJ1-6; TRBD1 is perhaps the D gene, given 6 matching bases. The source material was CD4+ T cells from PBMCs. The receptor was derived from a human donor with multiple sclerosis. The sequenced DNA: TGTGCCAGCAGAGTTACACAGGGTCATTCACCCCTCCACTTT. This gives the protein CASRVTQGHSPLHF.